The rows below give T cell receptor beta chains drawn from one sample of a study of blood T cell repertoires in COVID-19. Only in-frame clones appear in the TCRdb table, and some are missing; sequencing was by immunoSEQ multiplex PCR. In the table there are about 130,000 clones, 84% of which are singletons. The material sequenced was peripheral blood. Receptor source: a woman aged 55-69 years with acute or convalescent COVID-19. CDR3s include the opening cysteine and the closing phenylalanine or tryptophan. Each record gives: CDR3 length, J gene, V gene, CDR3 protein.

16	TRBJ2-1	TRBV24-1	CATSDLGQGLDNEQFF
11	TRBJ1-1	TRBV19	CATRGGAEAFF
16	TRBJ1-2	TRBV29-1	CSVERTGGDLDYGYTF
15	TRBJ1-2	TRBV11-2	CASSFPTGQAYGYTF
14	TRBJ1-2	TRBV5-4	CASSLGQDTYGYTF
12	TRBJ1-4	TRBV30	CAWSAGGEKLFF
16	TRBJ2-5	TRBV24-1	CATSDRNRGLGETQYF
13	TRBJ1-2	TRBV7-6	CASSSTGSGSYTF
13	TRBJ1-6	TRBV15	CATSPRVQPPVHF
14	TRBJ2-4	TRBV19	CASRDTFFKNIQYF
16	TRBJ1-1	TRBV7-8	CASSLGSGVLNTEAFF
15	TRBJ1-3	TRBV5-4	CASSTWGELGNTIYF
14	TRBJ1-1	TRBV24-1	CATSVGTANTEAFF
13	TRBJ2-7	TRBV24-1	CATSDSPSYEQYF
14	TRBJ1-1	TRBV3-1/TRBV3-2	CASSPRGVYTEAFF
14	TRBJ1-1	TRBV5-6	CASSPTGGWTEAFF
13	TRBJ1-4	TRBV27	CASSFRGDEKLFF
22	TRBJ2-3	TRBV10-3	CAISGRFGLRTSGGLSTDTQYF
15	TRBJ1-5	TRBV12-5	CASGLVVGGSVPQHF
15	TRBJ2-7	TRBV28	CASSQGWPGGDEQYF
14	TRBJ1-2	TRBV5-1	CASSQGHSNYGYTF
12	TRBJ2-5	TRBV2	CARWTEGETQYF
14	TRBJ1-5	TRBV30	CAWRRQGTDQPQHF
12	TRBJ2-3	TRBV3-1/TRBV3-2	CASGGATDTQYF
14	TRBJ2-7	TRBV27	CASSYQGGSYEQYF
13	TRBJ1-1	TRBV4-1	CASSPGRGTEAFF
14	TRBJ1-2	TRBV10-2	CASRYPDRRDGYTF
14	TRBJ2-1	TRBV24-1	CATSDLGGEEEQFF
18	TRBJ2-2	TRBV7-2	CASSLDSGAGSKGGELFF
13	TRBJ2-5	TRBV2	CASKGTFQETQYF
16	TRBJ2-5	TRBV25-1	CASSEFRREVQETQYF
11	TRBJ1-1	TRBV28	CASRFAGEAFF
15	TRBJ2-1	TRBV10-3	CAISVSGGGYNEQFF
14	TRBJ2-5	TRBV18	CASSPGEYQETQYF
16	TRBJ2-7	TRBV7-8	CASSLAGGTSSYEQYF
14	TRBJ1-2	TRBV30	CAWRVKAGSRGYTF
15	TRBJ1-5	TRBV7-2	CASSQEHRVDQPQHF
13	TRBJ2-7	TRBV5-1	CASSPWGEAEQYF
15	TRBJ2-2	TRBV10-3	CAISESIIGNGELFF
13	TRBJ1-1	TRBV13	CASSLLGRAEAFF
15	TRBJ1-2	TRBV24-1	CATSDRGARSYGYTF
16	TRBJ1-2	TRBV2	CASSWTDPPANYGYTF
14	TRBJ1-3	TRBV19	CASTQSRQGNTIYF
11	TRBJ1-1	TRBV12-3/TRBV12-4	CASSLGPEAFF
19	TRBJ1-2	TRBV24-1	CATSDSSPPGHDSPYGYTF
11	TRBJ1-2	TRBV5-1	CASHEDRSYTF
13	TRBJ2-1	TRBV7-8	CASSLDRVDEQFF
15	TRBJ1-2	TRBV18	CASSPQEQTNYGYTF
16	TRBJ1-2	TRBV6-1	CASSEVSTGGYYGYTF
11	TRBJ1-1	TRBV5-6	CASSLGRKAFF